A single T cell receptor beta chain is shown here with its context. Its antigen is as yet unknown. Within the ViraFEST assay, antigen-specific CD4+ T cells underwent expansion with viral peptide pools prior to sequencing. Scientists isolated CD4+ T cells after an approximately 10-day culture period ended. PCR showed that the person got SARS-CoV-2 infection at some point between March and December 2020. The sample is drawn from a study of vaccination effects on CD4 cells after COVID-19. This CDR3 region has 17 residues. Profiled with immunoSEQ multiplex PCR; TCRdb holds only in-frame clones, not every one. The repertoire holds some 40,000 clones, with roughly 73% as singletons.

The TCR originated in a human donor who had a prior SARS-CoV-2 infection. Sequenced here: CD4+ T cells from PBMCs cultured with a peptide pool, sampled before COVID-19 vaccination. The chain uses TRBV21-1 and TRBJ2-3; the table's D gene call, TRBD1, was not cross checked with the DNA. TRBV21-1 is flagged as a pseudogene. The DNA for the CDR3 is TGTGCCAGCAGCAAAGTTCAGGGGGCCTGTGTGACAGATACGCAGTATTTT. This encodes CASSKVQGACVTDTQYF.